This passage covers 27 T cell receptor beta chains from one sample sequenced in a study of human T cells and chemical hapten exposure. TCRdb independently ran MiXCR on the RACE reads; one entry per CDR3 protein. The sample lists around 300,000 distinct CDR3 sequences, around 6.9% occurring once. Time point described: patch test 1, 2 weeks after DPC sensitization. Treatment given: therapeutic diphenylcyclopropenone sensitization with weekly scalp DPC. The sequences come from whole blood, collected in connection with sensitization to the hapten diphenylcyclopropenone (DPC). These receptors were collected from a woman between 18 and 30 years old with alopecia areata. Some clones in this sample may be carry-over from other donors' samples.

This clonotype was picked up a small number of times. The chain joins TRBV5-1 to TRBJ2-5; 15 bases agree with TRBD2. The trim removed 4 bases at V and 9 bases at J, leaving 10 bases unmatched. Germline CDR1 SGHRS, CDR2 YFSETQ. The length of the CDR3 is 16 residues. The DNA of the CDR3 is TGCGCCAGCAGCCCGGGACTAGCGGGGGGCGTGGTTGCCCAGTACTTC. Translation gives CASSPGLAGGVVAQYF.

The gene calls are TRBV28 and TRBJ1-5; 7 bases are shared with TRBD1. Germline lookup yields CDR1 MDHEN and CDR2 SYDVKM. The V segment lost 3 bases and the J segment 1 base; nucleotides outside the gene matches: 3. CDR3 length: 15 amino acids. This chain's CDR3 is CASSFRQGSNQPQHF. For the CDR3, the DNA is TGTGCCAGCAGTTTCCGACAGGGAAGCAATCAGCCCCAGCATTTT.

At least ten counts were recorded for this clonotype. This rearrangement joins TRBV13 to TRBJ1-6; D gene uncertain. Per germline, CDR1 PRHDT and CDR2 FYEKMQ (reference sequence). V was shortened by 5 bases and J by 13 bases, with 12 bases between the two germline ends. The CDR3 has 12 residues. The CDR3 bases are TGTGCCAGCAGCGCAGTCCTGGAGCCCCTCCACTTT. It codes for CASSAVLEPLHF. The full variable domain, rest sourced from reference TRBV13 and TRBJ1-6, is AAGVIQSPRHLIKEKRETATLKCYPIPRHDTVYWYQQGPGQDPQFLISFYEKMQSDKGSIPDRFSAQQFSDYHSELNMSSLELGDSALYFCASSAVLEPLHFGNGTRLTVT.

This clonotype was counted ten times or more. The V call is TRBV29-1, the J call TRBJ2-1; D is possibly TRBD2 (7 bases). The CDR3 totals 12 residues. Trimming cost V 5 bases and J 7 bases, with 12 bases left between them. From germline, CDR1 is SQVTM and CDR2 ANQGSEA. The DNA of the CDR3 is TGCAGCGTTCTAGGGGGGGGAAATGAGCAGTTCTTC. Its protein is CSVLGGGNEQFF.

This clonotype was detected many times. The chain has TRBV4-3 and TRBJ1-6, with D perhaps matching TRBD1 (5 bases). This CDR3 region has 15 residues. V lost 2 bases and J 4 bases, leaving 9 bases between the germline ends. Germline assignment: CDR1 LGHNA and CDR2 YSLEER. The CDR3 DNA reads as TGCGCCAGCAGCCAACTAGGGGATTATAATTCACCCCTCCACTTT. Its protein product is CASSQLGDYNSPLHF.

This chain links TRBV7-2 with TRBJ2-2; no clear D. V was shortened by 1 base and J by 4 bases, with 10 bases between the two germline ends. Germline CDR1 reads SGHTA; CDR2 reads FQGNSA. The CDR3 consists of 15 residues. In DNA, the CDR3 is TGTGCCAGCAGCTTAGGCCCCCCCGGCACCGGGGAGCTGTTTTTT. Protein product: CASSLGPPGTGELFF. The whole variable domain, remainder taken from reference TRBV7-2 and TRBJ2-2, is GAGVSQSPSNKVTEKGKDVELRCDPISGHTALYWYRQSLGQGLEFLIYFQGNSAPDKSGLPSDRFSAERTGGSVSTLTIQRTQQEDSAVYLCASSLGPPGTGELFFGEGSRLTVL.

CDR3: CASSDSLSKAFF. The CDR3 DNA sequence: TGTGCCAGCAGCGATTCATTGTCTAAAGCTTTCTTT. This rearrangement joins TRBV7-9 to TRBJ1-1, with D hard to call. The CDR3 spans 12 residues. Trimming pared 5 bases from V and 9 bases from J, leaving 13 bases between. Germline-derived CDR1 and CDR2 are SEHNR and FQNEAQ (reference sequence).

The CDR3 sequence is CASSEALGQGREKLFF. The CDR3 bases are TGTGCCAGCAGTGAAGCGCTGGGACAGGGCCGTGAAAAACTGTTTTTT. This chain joins TRBV2 and TRBJ1-4, with 9 bases lining up with TRBD1. Germline-derived CDR1 and CDR2 are SNHLY and FYNNEI. This CDR3 contains 16 residues. The V and J ends lost 0 bases and 7 bases, in that order; junction bases with no gene match: 6.

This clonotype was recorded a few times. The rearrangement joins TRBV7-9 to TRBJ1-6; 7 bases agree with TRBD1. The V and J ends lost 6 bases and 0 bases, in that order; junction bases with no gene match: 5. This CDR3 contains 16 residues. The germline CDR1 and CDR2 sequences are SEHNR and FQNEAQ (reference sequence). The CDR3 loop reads CASRGTVSSYNSPLHF. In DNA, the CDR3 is TGTGCCAGCAGAGGGACAGTGAGCTCCTATAATTCACCCCTCCACTTT.

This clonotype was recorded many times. The DNA of the CDR3 is TGTGCCAGCAGTACTGAGACAGGGGGCCGTTTAGGCTACACCTTC. Translation gives CASSTETGGRLGYTF. The V and J genes are TRBV6-6 and TRBJ1-2, with TRBD1 identical over 10 bases. CDR1 MNHNY and CDR2 SVGAGI come from the germline V gene (reference sequence). V shed 5 bases and J 8 bases; nucleotides not matched to a gene: 11. This CDR3 region has 15 residues.

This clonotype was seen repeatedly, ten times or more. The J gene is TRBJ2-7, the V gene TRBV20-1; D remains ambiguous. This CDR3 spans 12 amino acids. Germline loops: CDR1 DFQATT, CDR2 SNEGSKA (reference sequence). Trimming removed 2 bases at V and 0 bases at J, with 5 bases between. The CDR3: CSARIRSYEQYF. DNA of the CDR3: TGCAGTGCTAGAATCCGCTCCTACGAGCAGTACTTC.

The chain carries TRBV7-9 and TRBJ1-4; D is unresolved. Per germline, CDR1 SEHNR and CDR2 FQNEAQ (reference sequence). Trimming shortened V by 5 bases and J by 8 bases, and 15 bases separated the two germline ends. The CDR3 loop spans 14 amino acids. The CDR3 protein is CASSPQDGLEKLFF. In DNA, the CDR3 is TGTGCCAGCAGCCCCCAGGACGGTCTAGAAAAACTGTTTTTT. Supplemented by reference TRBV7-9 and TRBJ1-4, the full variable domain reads DTGVSQNPRHKITKRGQNVTFRCDPISEHNRLYWYRQTLGQGPEFLTYFQNEAQLEKSRLLSDRFSAERPKGSFSTLEIQRTEQGDSAMYLCASSPQDGLEKLFFGSGTQLSVL.

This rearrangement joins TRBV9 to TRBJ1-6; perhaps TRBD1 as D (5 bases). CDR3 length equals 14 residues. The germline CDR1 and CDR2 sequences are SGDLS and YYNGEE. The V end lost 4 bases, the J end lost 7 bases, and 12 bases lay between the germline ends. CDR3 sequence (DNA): TGTGCCAGCAGCTCCAGGGTGTTAAATTCACCCCTCCACTTT. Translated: CASSSRVLNSPLHF.

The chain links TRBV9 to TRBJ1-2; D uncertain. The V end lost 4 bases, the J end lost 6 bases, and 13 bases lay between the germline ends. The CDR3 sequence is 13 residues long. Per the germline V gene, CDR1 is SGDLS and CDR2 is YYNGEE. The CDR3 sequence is CASSPELFDGYTF. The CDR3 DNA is TGTGCCAGCAGCCCTGAACTATTCGATGGCTACACCTTC.

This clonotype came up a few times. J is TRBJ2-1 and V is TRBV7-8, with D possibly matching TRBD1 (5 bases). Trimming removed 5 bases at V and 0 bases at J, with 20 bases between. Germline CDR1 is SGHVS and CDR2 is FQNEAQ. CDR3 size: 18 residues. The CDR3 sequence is CASSPRFRGTISYNEQFF. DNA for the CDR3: TGTGCCAGCAGCCCTCGTTTTAGGGGAACGATCTCCTACAATGAGCAGTTCTTC.

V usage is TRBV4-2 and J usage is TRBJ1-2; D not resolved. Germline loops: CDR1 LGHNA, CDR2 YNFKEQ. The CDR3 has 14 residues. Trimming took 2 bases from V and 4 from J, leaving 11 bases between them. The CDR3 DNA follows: TGTGCCAGCAGCCAACCACAATCAATCTATGGCTACACCTTC. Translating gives CASSQPQSIYGYTF.

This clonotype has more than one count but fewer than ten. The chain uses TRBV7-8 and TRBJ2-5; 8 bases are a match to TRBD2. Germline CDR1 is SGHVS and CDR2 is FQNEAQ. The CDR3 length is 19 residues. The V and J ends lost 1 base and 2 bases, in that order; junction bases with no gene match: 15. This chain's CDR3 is CASSLDPGIGLAGQETQYF. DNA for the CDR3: TGTGCCAGCAGCTTAGACCCCGGAATTGGCCTAGCGGGTCAAGAGACCCAGTACTTC.

CDR3 sequence: CASSTDRNTEAFF. As DNA, the CDR3 is TGTGCCAGCAGTACCGACAGGAACACTGAAGCTTTCTTT. This chain uses TRBV6-2 or TRBV6-3 with TRBJ1-1; D is perhaps TRBD1 (5 bases). The germline gives CDR1 MNHEY, CDR2 SVGEGT. V lost 5 bases, J lost 1 base, and 8 bases lay in between. The CDR3 loop spans 13 amino acids.

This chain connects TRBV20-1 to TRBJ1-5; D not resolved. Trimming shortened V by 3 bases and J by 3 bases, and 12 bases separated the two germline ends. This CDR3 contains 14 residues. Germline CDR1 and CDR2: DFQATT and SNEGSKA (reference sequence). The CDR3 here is CSASRPVYNQPQHF. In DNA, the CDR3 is TGCAGTGCTAGTAGGCCTGTCTACAATCAGCCCCAGCATTTT.

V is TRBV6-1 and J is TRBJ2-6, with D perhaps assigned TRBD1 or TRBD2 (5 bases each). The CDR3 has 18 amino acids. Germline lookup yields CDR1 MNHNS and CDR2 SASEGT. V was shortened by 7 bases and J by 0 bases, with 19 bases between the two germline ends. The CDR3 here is CASTEGWDRFSGANVLTF. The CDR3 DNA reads TGTGCCAGCACCGAGGGCTGGGACCGTTTCTCTGGGGCCAACGTCCTGACTTTC.

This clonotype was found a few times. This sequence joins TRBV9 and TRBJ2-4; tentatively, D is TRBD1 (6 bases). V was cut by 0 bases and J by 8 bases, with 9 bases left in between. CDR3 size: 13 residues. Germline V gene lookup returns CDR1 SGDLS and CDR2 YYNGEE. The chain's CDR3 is CASSVGRQDIQYF. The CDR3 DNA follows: TGTGCCAGCAGCGTAGGGCGACAGGACATTCAGTACTTC. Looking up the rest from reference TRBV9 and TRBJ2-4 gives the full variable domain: DSGVTQTPKHLITATGQRVTLRCSPRSGDLSVYWYQQSLDQGLQFLIQYYNGEERAKGNILERFSAQQFPDLHSELNLSSLELGDSALYFCASSVGRQDIQYFGAGTRLSVL.

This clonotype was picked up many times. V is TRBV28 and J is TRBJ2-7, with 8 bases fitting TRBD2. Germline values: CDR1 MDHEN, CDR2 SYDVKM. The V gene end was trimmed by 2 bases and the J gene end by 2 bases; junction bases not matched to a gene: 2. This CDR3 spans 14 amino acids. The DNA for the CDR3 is TGTGCCAGCAGTTTAGACGGGGGGGCCTACGAGCAGTACTTC. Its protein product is CASSLDGGAYEQYF.

The CDR3 loop reads CSARGDEVVGAFF. The CDR3 nucleotides are TGCAGTGCTAGAGGGGATGAGGTCGTGGGAGCTTTCTTT. The rearrangement joins TRBV20-1 to TRBJ1-1; D is unresolved. In germline, CDR1 is DFQATT, CDR2 SNEGSKA (reference sequence). V lost 1 base and J 10 bases, leaving 16 bases between the germline ends. CDR3 size: 13 residues.

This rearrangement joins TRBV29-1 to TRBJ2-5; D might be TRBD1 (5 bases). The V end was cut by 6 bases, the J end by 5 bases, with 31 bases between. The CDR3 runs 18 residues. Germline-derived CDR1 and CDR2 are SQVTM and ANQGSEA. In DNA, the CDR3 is TGCAGCGTCCTCGATTGGACCCCTGGCATCCCGTCAGGGGAGACCCAGTACTTC. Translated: CSVLDWTPGIPSGETQYF.

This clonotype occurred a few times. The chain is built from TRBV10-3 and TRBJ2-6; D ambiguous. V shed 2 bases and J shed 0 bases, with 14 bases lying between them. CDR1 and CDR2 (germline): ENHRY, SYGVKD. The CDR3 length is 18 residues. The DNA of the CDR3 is TGTGCCATCAGTGAGGCTTCGAGGCTGAGCTCTGGGGCCAACGTCCTGACTTTC. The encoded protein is CAISEASRLSSGANVLTF.

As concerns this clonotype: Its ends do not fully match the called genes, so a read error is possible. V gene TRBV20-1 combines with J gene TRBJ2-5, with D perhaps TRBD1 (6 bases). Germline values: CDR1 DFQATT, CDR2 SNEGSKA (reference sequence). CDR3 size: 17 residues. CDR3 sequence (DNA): TGCAGTGCTAGCCTACGGTCAGGGGTGTTGTCCCAAGAGATCCAGTACTTC. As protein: CSASLRSGVLSQEIQYF.

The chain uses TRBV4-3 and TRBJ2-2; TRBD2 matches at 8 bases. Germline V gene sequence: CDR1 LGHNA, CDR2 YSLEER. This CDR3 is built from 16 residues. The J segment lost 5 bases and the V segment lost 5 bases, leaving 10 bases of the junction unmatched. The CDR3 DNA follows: TGCGCCAGCAGCAGAGAACACGGACTAGCTACCGGGGAGCTGTTTTTT. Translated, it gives CASSREHGLATGELFF.